This entry features one T cell receptor (beta chain) sequence. How the authors handled the data: Counts of nucleated cells, estimated from reference gene primer amplification, were obtained. TCRdb keeps only in-frame clones here, not all; method: immunoSEQ multiplex PCR. That table supplies the V and J calls and clone size; D and trimming were determined from the DNA. This sample has more than 60,000 clones, with 75% to 85% found just once. The sample comes from a study of blood T cell repertoires in COVID-19. Study in general: The United States, Italy and Spain supplied acute and convalescent COVID-19 samples. Sample material is recorded as cDNA or gDNA derived from T cells, B-cell-depleted T cells, or PBMCs.

Germline CDR1 and CDR2: LNHDA and SQIVND (reference sequence). The CDR3 consists of 18 residues. Trimming pared 5 bases from V and 0 bases from J, leaving 20 bases between. The chain employs TRBV19 and TRBJ1-3, with D perhaps matching TRBD1 (6 bases). The specimen sequenced was peripheral blood. The sequence was obtained from a human donor in a cohort sampled during active COVID-19. The CDR3 loop is CASSALTGLPVSGNTIYF. CDR3 sequence (DNA): TGTGCCAGTAGTGCCTTGACAGGTCTCCCAGTCTCTGGAAACACCATATATTTT. The variable domain in full, completed from reference TRBV19 and TRBJ1-3, reads DGGITQSPKYLFRKEGQNVTLSCEQNLNHDAMYWYRQDPGQGLRLIYYSQIVNDFQKGDIAEGYSVSREKKESFPLTVTSAQKNPTAFYLCASSALTGLPVSGNTIYFGEGSWLTVV.